The T cell receptor beta chain described here comes from a study of blood T cell repertoires in COVID-19. Participants were aged about 18 to 100 years from 20 to 30 US areas. Cohort allocation depended upon clinical history that participants reported. Recovered status applied to Cohort 3 donors who had two consecutive negative PCRs. It also applied to those with clearance or with symptom resolution. Only in-frame clones appear in the TCRdb table, and some are missing; sequencing was by immunoSEQ multiplex PCR. The sample consists of a few hundred thousand clones, more than 75% of them appearing once. V lost 6 bases and J lost 4; bases outside the gene matches: 4. The length of the CDR3 is 14 residues. Germline CDR1 reads MRHNA; CDR2 reads SNTAGT.

Specimen: PBMCs or T cells enriched from blood (not recorded which). J is TRBJ2-3 and V is TRBV6-4; TRBD2 aligns across 10 bases. The receptor comes from a woman aged 18-29 years who had recovered from COVID-19. The CDR3 coding sequence is TGTGCCAGCAGGCGGACTAGCGGTGCAGATACGCAGTATTTT. Protein: CASRRTSGADTQYF.